The 25 T cell receptor beta chains in this list originate from one sample, sequenced in a study of shared clonotypes between healthy human individuals. Some clones are missing from TCRdb's copy, which holds only in-frame ones; the method was immunoSEQ multiplex PCR. Of 550,000 to 800,000 clones listed, approximately 79% are singletons. The sample comprised memory CD4+ T cells sorted from blood. Specified subset: CD45RA-negative fraction. The receptors originated from a woman aged 25 to 39 in good health.

In DNA, the CDR3 is TGTGCCAGTAGTATAGTCTTCCGGGACAGGAACCACGAGCAGTACTTC. It codes for CASSIVFRDRNHEQYF. This chain links TRBV19 with TRBJ2-7; 8 positions agree with TRBD1. Trimming removed 1 base from V and 5 bases from J; junction bases left unmatched: 10. The CDR3 consists of 16 residues. From germline, CDR1 is LNHDA and CDR2 SQIVND (reference sequence). The whole variable domain, remainder taken from reference TRBV19 and TRBJ2-7, is DGGITQSPKYLFRKEGQNVTLSCEQNLNHDAMYWYRQDPGQGLRLIYYSQIVNDFQKGDIAEGYSVSREKKESFPLTVTSAQKNPTAFYLCASSIVFRDRNHEQYFGPGTRLTVT.

The genes are TRBV19 and TRBJ1-1; the match to TRBD1 covers 7 bases. The germline V gene has CDR1 LNHDA and CDR2 SQIVND (reference sequence). This CDR3 contains 17 residues. Trimming cost V 6 bases and J 11 bases; bases outside gene matches: 24. The chain's CDR3 is CASSQASHWTGPVDAFF. Written as DNA, the CDR3 is TGTGCCAGTAGCCAGGCATCCCACTGGACAGGTCCCGTTGATGCTTTCTTT.

CDR3 sequence (DNA): TGCGCCAGCAGCCAATTAGGGGTCTCTGGAAACACCATATATTTT. It specifies CASSQLGVSGNTIYF. The chain recombines TRBV4-1 with TRBJ1-3; D is possibly TRBD1 (5 bases). V dropped 2 bases and J dropped 0 bases, with 8 bases sitting between them. CDR1 and CDR2 (germline): MGHRA, YSYEKL. The CDR3 is made up of 15 amino acids.

This clone was observed once. The chain has TRBV19 and TRBJ2-5, with 9 bases that match TRBD1. CDR1 is LNHDA, CDR2 SQIVND, per germline (reference sequence). After removal of 1 base from V and 7 bases from J, the junction contained 4 bases not matched to a gene. The CDR3 extends over 14 amino acids. CDR3 amino acids: CASSIGQGVGTQYF. The DNA of the CDR3 is TGTGCCAGTAGTATAGGACAGGGGGTGGGGACCCAGTACTTC.

The chain uses TRBV2 and TRBJ1-2; unclear D gene. The CDR3 loop spans 13 amino acids. V shed 5 bases and J shed 4 bases, with 11 bases lying between them. Per germline, CDR1 SNHLY and CDR2 FYNNEI. In DNA form, the CDR3 reads TGTGCCAGCAGTCCCCTATTGACCTATGGCTACACCTTC. Protein sequence: CASSPLLTYGYTF.

The chain carries TRBV5-1 and TRBJ1-2; no clear D. The CDR3 has 14 amino acids. CDR1 is SGHRS, CDR2 YFSETQ, per germline. Trimming left V 5 bases short and J 0 bases short, with 11 bases between. CDR3 region: CASSLDDSNYGYTF. The CDR3 DNA is TGCGCCAGCAGTCTGGATGATTCTAACTATGGCTACACCTTC.

J is TRBJ2-7 and V is TRBV6-1; D call uncertain. The CDR3 runs to 14 residues. Germline V CDR1 and CDR2: MNHNS, SASEGT. Trimming shortened V by 2 bases and J by 2 bases, and 10 bases separated the two germline ends. The CDR3 loop is CASSERQAPYEQYF. Written as DNA, the CDR3 is TGTGCCAGCAGTGAACGGCAAGCCCCCTACGAGCAGTACTTC.

There are many counts of this clone. This rearrangement joins TRBV7-2 to TRBJ1-5; D gene ambiguous. CDR1 is SGHTA, CDR2 FQGNSA, per germline. CDR3 length: 15 amino acids. V shed 2 bases and J shed 0 bases, with 8 bases lying between them. The CDR3 bases are TGTGCCAGCAGCTTATGGAGGGATAGCAATCAGCCCCAGCATTTT. As protein: CASSLWRDSNQPQHF.

This clone was counted at least ten times. V and J are TRBV4-2 and TRBJ2-7; 10 nucleotides line up with TRBD2. The CDR3 has 16 amino acids. J was trimmed by 1 base and V by 3 bases; bases with no gene match: 6. Per the germline V gene, CDR1 is LGHNA and CDR2 is YNFKEQ. The CDR3 spells CASSQDGTSVSYEQYF. The CDR3 DNA sequence: TGTGCCAGCAGCCAGGACGGGACTAGCGTATCCTACGAGCAGTACTTC.

The count of this clone is one. This chain connects TRBV5-4 to TRBJ1-2, with a weak D call TRBD1 (5 bases). Germline CDR1 and CDR2: SGHNT and YYREEE (reference sequence). The CDR3 sequence is 17 residues long. Between the trimmed V and J ends, which lost 3 bases and 2 bases, there was a span of 20 bases. The CDR3 loop reads CASSSPVGPNPNYGYTF. As DNA, the CDR3 is TGTGCCAGCAGCTCGCCGGTGGGGCCAAACCCCAACTATGGCTACACCTTC.

V gene TRBV30 combines with J gene TRBJ1-2; 8 nucleotides match TRBD1. The CDR3 contains 15 residues. V lost 4 bases to trimming and J lost 8 bases; unmatched junction nucleotides: 15. CDR1 is GTSNPN and CDR2 is SVGIG in the germline V gene (reference sequence). Here the CDR3 reads CAWTHEGTGGRGYTF. CDR3 nucleotides: TGTGCCTGGACCCATGAGGGAACAGGGGGACGCGGCTACACCTTC.

The chain uses TRBV29-1 and TRBJ1-2, with 10 bases identical to TRBD1. There are 14 residues in the CDR3. With 6 bases clipped from V and 3 bases from J, the junction kept 7 bases outside the gene matches. CDR1 is SQVTM, CDR2 ANQGSEA, per germline. CDR3 protein: CSVFGQGVYYGYTF. CDR3 nucleotides: TGCAGCGTCTTCGGACAGGGGGTCTACTATGGCTACACCTTC.

The chain joins TRBV28 to TRBJ1-2; D perhaps matches TRBD1 (6 bases). CDR3 size: 14 residues. The V gene's germline CDR1 is MDHEN and CDR2 SYDVKM. The V gene lost 1 base and the J gene lost 4 bases, with 10 bases spanning the gap. CDR3 sequence reads: CASSLSGQIYGYTF. DNA for the CDR3: TGTGCCAGCAGTTTATCCGGACAGATCTATGGCTACACCTTC.

The chain links TRBV7-9 to TRBJ2-2; no reliable D call. Trimming removed 5 bases from V and 1 base from J, with 17 bases in between. CDR1 and CDR2 from the germline V gene are SEHNR and FQNEAQ (reference sequence). The CDR3 covers 17 residues. In DNA, the CDR3 is TGTGCCAGCAGCCCCGGCGATGGAGACGGGAACACCGGGGAGCTGTTTTTT. Its translation is CASSPGDGDGNTGELFF.

This chain connects TRBV6-5 to TRBJ2-1; D assignment may be TRBD1 or TRBD2 (6 bases each). Germline V lookup: CDR1 MNHEY, CDR2 SVGAGI. V dropped 4 bases and J dropped 10 bases, with 23 bases sitting between them. This CDR3 has 16 residues. The CDR3 DNA reads TGTGCCAGCAGTTTACTAGGGAGGCTCGGGGGCAGGGAGCAGTTCTTC. The encoded protein is CASSLLGRLGGREQFF.

This clone was seen ten or more times. At the DNA level, this CDR3 is encoded by other sequences in the same sample as well. The chain recombines TRBV5-1 with TRBJ2-1; no firm D call. CDR3 length equals 15 residues. The V end was cut by 2 bases, the J end by 0 bases, with 9 bases between. Germline V gene lookup returns CDR1 SGHRS and CDR2 YFSETQ. The CDR3 DNA reads as TGCGCCAGCAGCTTAGATACCAGCTCCTACAATGAGCAGTTCTTC. It is translated as CASSLDTSSYNEQFF.

The chain recombines TRBV5-5 with TRBJ2-2; D not certain. This CDR3 region has 12 residues. V shed 3 bases and J shed 2 bases, with 2 bases lying between them. Germline-derived CDR1 and CDR2 are SGHKS and YYEKEE (reference sequence). The CDR3 protein is CASSSNTGELFF. Here the CDR3 DNA reads TGTGCCAGCAGCTCAAACACCGGGGAGCTGTTTTTT.

The chain links TRBV6-1 to TRBJ1-1, with TRBD1 matching over 7 bases. This CDR3 region has 15 residues. The V segment lost 10 bases and the J segment 6 bases; nucleotides outside the gene matches: 17. Germline assignment: CDR1 MNHNS and CDR2 SASEGT. CDR3 sequence (DNA): TGTGCCATCATACGAGGAGGGGGCGGAAGATCTGAAGCTTTCTTT. Its translation is CAIIRGGGGRSEAFF.

V gene TRBV5-1 combines with J gene TRBJ2-7; no reliable D call. This CDR3 contains 16 residues. V shed 0 bases and J shed 0 bases, with 13 bases lying between them. CDR1 is SGHRS and CDR2 is YFSETQ in the germline V gene. The CDR3 sequence: CASSLAERLSSYEQYF. The CDR3 nucleotides are TGCGCCAGCAGCTTGGCCGAACGGCTTAGCTCCTACGAGCAGTACTTC.

This chain connects TRBV10-3 to TRBJ2-7; D unresolved. The V and J ends lost 0 bases and 0 bases respectively, with 9 bases between them. Looked up from germline, CDR1 is ENHRY and CDR2 is SYGVKD. This CDR3 has 15 amino acids. The CDR3 DNA is TGTGCCATCAGTGAGTCGACCGGAAACTCCTACGAGCAGTACTTC. Translation: CAISESTGNSYEQYF.

CDR3 sequence: CASSGQRTSGSNEQFF. The CDR3 coding sequence is TGCGCCAGCAGTGGCCAACGGACTAGCGGGAGTAATGAGCAGTTCTTC. The rearrangement links TRBV10-1 to TRBJ2-1; the match to TRBD2 covers 13 bases. V lost 4 bases, J lost 7 bases, and 7 bases stayed unmatched. CDR1 and CDR2 from the germline V gene are WNHNN and SYGVQD (reference sequence). The CDR3 sequence is 16 residues long.

The chain is built from TRBV7-9 and TRBJ2-5, with D perhaps matching TRBD1 or TRBD2 (6 bases each). From germline, CDR1 is SEHNR and CDR2 FQNEAQ (reference sequence). The CDR3 has 14 amino acids. The V end was cut by 0 bases, the J end by 3 bases, with 8 bases between. Here the CDR3 reads CASSLAGGKETQYF. Here the CDR3 DNA reads TGTGCCAGCAGCTTAGCGGGGGGCAAAGAGACCCAGTACTTC.

A note on this clone: This same CDR3 is encoded by further DNA sequences in the sample. The chain links TRBV6-4 to TRBJ2-1; no clear D gene. The ends were cut back, 3 bases at V and 4 bases at J, with 13 bases in the middle. CDR1 MRHNA and CDR2 SNTAGT come from the germline V gene. The CDR3 contains 15 residues. The CDR3 DNA sequence: TGTGCCAGCAGTGATGGGGATCGGCGGTACAATGAGCAGTTCTTC. Its translation: CASSDGDRRYNEQFF.

This clone was seen a few times. CDR3 nucleotide sequence: TGTGCCTGGAGCTGGGGTCCCCCGGACACTGAAGCTTTCTTT. This encodes CAWSWGPPDTEAFF. This chain uses TRBV30 with TRBJ1-1; D call uncertain. V dropped 3 bases and J dropped 3 bases, with 14 bases sitting between them. This CDR3 has 14 amino acids. Looked up from germline, CDR1 is GTSNPN and CDR2 is SVGIG (reference sequence). The full variable domain, completed using reference TRBV30 and TRBJ1-1, is SQTIHQWPATLVQPVGSPLSLECTVEGTSNPNLYWYRQAAGRGLQLLFYSVGIGQISSEVPQNLSASRPQDRQFILSSKKLLLSDSGFYLCAWSWGPPDTEAFFGQGTRLTVV.

The table lists this clone with a few counts. V gene TRBV7-8 combines with J gene TRBJ1-1; 7 nucleotides align to TRBD1. V lost 5 bases and J lost 8; bases outside the gene matches: 5. Germline V gene data show CDR1 as SGHVS and CDR2 as FQNEAQ. The CDR3 loop spans 12 amino acids. DNA of the CDR3: TGTGCCAGCAGCCAACGACAGGGCGAAGCTTTCTTT. Protein: CASSQRQGEAFF.